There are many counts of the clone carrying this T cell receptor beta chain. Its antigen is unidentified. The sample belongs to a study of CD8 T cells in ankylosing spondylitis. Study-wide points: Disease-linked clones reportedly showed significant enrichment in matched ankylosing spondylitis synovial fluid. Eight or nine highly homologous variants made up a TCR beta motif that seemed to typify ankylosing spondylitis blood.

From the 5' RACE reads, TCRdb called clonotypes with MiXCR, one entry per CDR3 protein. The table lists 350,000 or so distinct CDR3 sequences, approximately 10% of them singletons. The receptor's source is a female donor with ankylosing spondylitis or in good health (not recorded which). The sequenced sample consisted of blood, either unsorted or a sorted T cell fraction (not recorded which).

This CDR3 reads CASSPKGAGVQYF. CDR3 coding DNA: TGTGCCAGCAGCCCCAAAGGAGCGGGGGTACAGTACTTC. This chain joins TRBV3-1 and TRBJ2-4; TRBD2 aligns across 8 bases. Germline V gene data show CDR1 as LGHDT and CDR2 as YNNKEL (reference sequence). The CDR3 runs 13 residues. V trimming: 4 bases; J trimming: 13 bases; junction bases outside the gene matches: 9.